A single sample is the source of the 26 T cell receptor beta chains below, sequenced in a study of T-cell reconstitution after alpha-beta-depleted transplantation in children. Unique molecular identifiers were incorporated when the TCRbeta library was constructed. One entry per CDR3 protein, called by TCRdb with MiXCR from the PCR reads. The repertoire holds roughly 76,000 distinct CDR3 sequences, with around 9.9% as singletons. Source: PBMCs, taken before TCRalphabeta/CD19-depleted stem cell transplant. Every receptor here comes from a boy aged 5-17 years with acute myeloid leukemia, due to receive a stem cell transplant.

This clonotype was seen only a few times. The chain carries TRBV30 and TRBJ2-3, with TRBD2 matching 7 bases. This CDR3 contains 15 residues. Per germline, CDR1 GTSNPN and CDR2 SVGIG (reference sequence). V dropped 4 bases and J dropped 2; count of bases not matched to a gene: 9. The CDR3 DNA sequence: TGTGCCTGGAATACGGGACTACCAAACACAGATACGCAGTATTTT. This codes for CAWNTGLPNTDTQYF.

This clonotype was seen repeatedly, ten times or more. This rearrangement joins TRBV5-1 to TRBJ1-2; D remains ambiguous. Trimming pared 5 bases from V and 8 bases from J, leaving 22 bases between. The CDR3 extends over 15 amino acids. CDR1 and CDR2 from the germline V gene are SGHRS and YFSETQ. Written as DNA, the CDR3 is TGCGCCAGCAGTGTCACATCGCCGGACCTGGGGGGCTACACCTTC. Translation gives CASSVTSPDLGGYTF.

This clonotype was seen at least ten times. The chain employs TRBV12-3 or TRBV12-4 and TRBJ1-5; 8 bases fit TRBD1. Unmatched junction bases numbered 11, after V lost 4 bases and J lost 3 bases. This CDR3 spans 17 amino acids. Here the CDR3 DNA reads TGTGCCAGCAGTTCCCGGACAGGGTCAAGTCACAATCAGCCCCAGCATTTT. Its translation: CASSSRTGSSHNQPQHF.

The genes are TRBV14 and TRBJ2-1; 7 positions match TRBD1. The junction had 13 bases not matched to a gene; V was cut back by 4 bases and J by 7 bases. The CDR3 runs 16 residues. From germline, CDR1 is SGHDN and CDR2 FVKESK. The CDR3 DNA reads TGTGCCAGCAGCCGAACAATCACAGGGGTGAAAAATGAGCAGTTCTTC. Its translation: CASSRTITGVKNEQFF.

Ten or more counts support this clonotype. The chain carries TRBV10-2 and TRBJ1-6; D gene unclear. The CDR3 runs to 16 residues. From germline, CDR1 is WSHSY and CDR2 SAAADI. V lost 3 bases to trimming and J lost 0 bases, with 9 bases between them. In nucleotides, the CDR3 is TGCGCCAGCAGTGATTACGTGAGCTCCTATAATTCACCCCTCCACTTT. Its translation is CASSDYVSSYNSPLHF.

The chain couples TRBV5-4 to TRBJ2-2; TRBD1 might be the D (6 bases). The CDR3 extends over 14 amino acids. CDR1 is SGHNT, CDR2 YYREEE, per germline (reference sequence). Trimming took 0 bases from V and 4 from J, leaving 7 bases between them. DNA for the CDR3: TGTGCCAGCAGCTTGGTGGGGGCCACCGGGGAGCTGTTTTTT. As protein: CASSLVGATGELFF.

This clonotype appeared many times. The rearrangement uses TRBV28 and TRBJ1-5; D is perhaps TRBD1 (6 bases). V lost 3 bases to trimming and J lost 2 bases, with 14 bases between them. The germline gives CDR1 MDHEN, CDR2 SYDVKM. This CDR3 spans 16 amino acids. The CDR3 loop reads CASSLAGGWGNQPQHF. CDR3 nucleotides: TGTGCCAGCAGTTTGGCGGGGGGCTGGGGCAATCAGCCCCAGCATTTT.

For this clonotype: A read error may be the cause here, since a much bigger clone is one base away. This chain joins TRBV28 and TRBJ2-7; D remains ambiguous. Trimming took 5 bases from V and 3 from J, leaving 5 bases between them. This CDR3 contains 11 residues. CDR1 is MDHEN and CDR2 is SYDVKM in the germline V gene. CDR3 protein: CASSAHYEQYF. The CDR3 DNA reads TGTGCCAGCAGTGCACACTACGAGCAGTACTTC.

As for this clonotype: A read error may be the cause here, since a much bigger clone is one base away. The chain uses TRBV20-1 and TRBJ1-1; D might be TRBD1 (5 bases). V shed 2 bases and J shed 1 base, with 11 bases lying between them. The CDR3 is 14 residues long. Per germline, CDR1 DFQATT and CDR2 SNEGSKA (reference sequence). The CDR3 sequence is CSARKEGRNTEAFF. CDR3 nucleotides: TGCAGTGCTAGAAAAGAGGGACGGAACACTGAAGCTTTCTTT.

In its sample, this clonotype was seen many times. In DNA, the CDR3 is TGTGCCAGCAGCCCCCAGGGGCCCGGCTACACCTTC. This translates into CASSPQGPGYTF. The J gene is TRBJ1-2, the V gene TRBV6-5; D is possibly TRBD1 (6 bases). CDR1 and CDR2 from the germline V gene are MNHEY and SVGAGI. The CDR3 contains 12 residues. V lost 6 bases to trimming and J lost 8 bases, with 13 bases between them.

This clonotype was counted ten times or more. This chain links TRBV7-2 with TRBJ2-1; 15 positions agree with TRBD2. V dropped 5 bases and J dropped 12; count of bases not matched to a gene: 11. Germline assignment: CDR1 SGHTA and CDR2 FQGNSA. This CDR3 region has 16 residues. CDR3 in amino acids: CASSMGLAGGSGGQFF. In nucleotides, the CDR3 is TGTGCCAGCAGCATGGGACTAGCGGGAGGAAGTGGTGGGCAGTTCTTC.

V is TRBV20-1 and J is TRBJ2-7; a possible D gene is TRBD1 (5 bases). The CDR3 totals 13 residues. From germline, CDR1 is DFQATT and CDR2 SNEGSKA (reference sequence). Here the CDR3 reads CCAESQGAKEQYV. In nucleotides, the CDR3 is TGCTGCGCCGAGAGCCAGGGTGCTAAGGAGCAGTACGTC.

In its sample, this clonotype was seen many times. This chain joins TRBV29-1 and TRBJ1-1; D gene uncertain. In germline, CDR1 is SQVTM, CDR2 ANQGSEA. The CDR3 is 12 amino acids. V dropped 3 bases and J dropped 7 bases, with 12 bases sitting between them. For the CDR3, the DNA is TGCAGCGTTGATTCCCCCGCGGGTGAAGCTTTCTTT. Its protein is CSVDSPAGEAFF.

This chain uses TRBV12-2 with TRBJ2-1; the D call of TRBD2 is as the table states it, not checked on the DNA. TRBV12-2 is designated a pseudogene. The CDR3 is made up of 12 amino acids. The DNA for the CDR3 is TGTGCAAGTCGCCGGAGGCGCAATGAGCAGTTCTTC. Encoded protein: CASRRRRNEQFF.

This clonotype was counted at least ten times. V usage is TRBV9 and J usage is TRBJ1-5, with 9 bases aligning to TRBD1. The CDR3 contains 17 residues. Per the germline V gene, CDR1 is SGDLS and CDR2 is YYNGEE. V lost 3 bases and J lost 5; bases outside the gene matches: 12. CDR3 coding DNA: TGTGCCAGCAGCGCAGGACCAGGGACAGGGTTCGATCAGCCCCAGCATTTT. Translated: CASSAGPGTGFDQPQHF. Full variable domain (remainder filled in from reference TRBV9 and TRBJ1-5): DSGVTQTPKHLITATGQRVTLRCSPRSGDLSVYWYQQSLDQGLQFLIQYYNGEERAKGNILERFSAQQFPDLHSELNLSSLELGDSALYFCASSAGPGTGFDQPQHFGDGTRLSIL.

This clonotype was observed at least ten times. This sequence joins TRBV3-1 and TRBJ2-3; perhaps TRBD2 as D (6 bases). The CDR3 is made up of 16 amino acids. The V and J ends lost 2 bases and 2 bases respectively, with 14 bases between them. Germline CDR1 LGHDT, CDR2 YNNKEL (reference sequence). The CDR3 here is CASSQSRRDLTDTQYF. The CDR3 region has the DNA TGTGCCAGCAGCCAATCCCGGCGGGATCTCACAGATACGCAGTATTTT.

This clonotype was picked up many times. J is TRBJ2-1 and V is TRBV20-1; 8 bases agree with TRBD2. Germline CDR1 is DFQATT and CDR2 is SNEGSKA (reference sequence). The CDR3 loop spans 15 amino acids. V shed 6 bases and J 1 base; nucleotides not matched to a gene: 8. The CDR3 loop is CSAAGLVSSYNEQFF. The CDR3 coding sequence is TGCAGTGCGGCGGGACTAGTCTCTTCCTACAATGAGCAGTTCTTC.

This sequence joins TRBV18 and TRBJ2-1; D is possibly TRBD1 (5 bases). Trimming stripped 1 base from V and 3 bases from J, with 10 bases between. CDR3 length: 15 amino acids. Germline CDR1 KGHSH, CDR2 LQKENI. This CDR3 reads CASSPQGMSYNEQFF. The CDR3 DNA reads as TGTGCCAGCTCACCACAGGGGATGAGCTACAATGAGCAGTTCTTC.

CDR3 in DNA: TGTGCCAGCAGCTCCCCTATAGGGGGCCTTCACTCCAATGAGCAGTTCTTC. It yields the protein CASSSPIGGLHSNEQFF. The rearrangement joins TRBV7-2 to TRBJ2-1; 7 positions match TRBD1. V dropped 4 bases and J dropped 6; count of bases not matched to a gene: 15. Germline V gene data show CDR1 as SGHTA and CDR2 as FQGNSA. The CDR3 is 17 amino acids.

At least ten counts were recorded for this clonotype. The V call is TRBV7-8, the J call TRBJ2-7, with D perhaps matching TRBD1 (5 bases). V was shortened by 1 base and J by 2 bases, with 6 bases between the two germline ends. The CDR3 has 13 amino acids. CDR1 and CDR2 (germline): SGHVS, FQNEAQ. CDR3 region: CASSLGGTYEQYV. In nucleotides, the CDR3 is TGTGCCAGCAGCTTAGGGGGCACCTACGAGCAGTACGTC.

This clonotype has a count of ten or more. V usage is TRBV20-1 and J usage is TRBJ2-3, with 9 bases matching TRBD2. This CDR3 contains 17 residues. Germline assignment: CDR1 DFQATT and CDR2 SNEGSKA (reference sequence). J gave up 6 bases and V 3 bases, and 16 bases lay outside the gene matches. This CDR3 is CSARDPSLRGGGDTQYF. The CDR3 nucleotides read TGCAGTGCTAGGGACCCGAGCTTGCGGGGGGGCGGGGATACGCAGTATTTT.

This chain uses TRBV6-5 with TRBJ1-5; possible D gene TRBD1, 6 bases. V was shortened by 6 bases and J by 9 bases, with 24 bases between the two germline ends. This CDR3 is built from 16 residues. CDR1 is MNHEY, CDR2 SVGAGI, per germline. The CDR3 here is CASRPKQGMTAGPQHF. DNA of the CDR3: TGTGCCAGCAGACCGAAACAGGGAATGACAGCCGGGCCCCAGCATTTT.

This clonotype showed up many times. The V call is TRBV5-1, the J call TRBJ1-2, with no clear D. The V gene lost 3 bases and the J gene lost 6 bases, with 12 bases spanning the gap. CDR1 and CDR2 from the germline V gene are SGHRS and YFSETQ. The CDR3 has 13 residues. The CDR3 nucleotides are TGCGCCAGCAGCTGGCGGGAGAGGGATGGCTACACCTTC. Residues: CASSWRERDGYTF.

This clonotype was seen ten or more times. The chain joins TRBV6-1 to TRBJ1-2; D is ambiguous. Germline assignment: CDR1 MNHNS and CDR2 SASEGT. The CDR3 is 14 residues long. Trimming removed 6 bases at V and 4 bases at J, with 15 bases between. The chain's CDR3 is CASSHPASPYGYTF. The CDR3 coding sequence is TGTGCCAGCAGCCACCCCGCAAGTCCCTATGGCTACACCTTC.

This clonotype was seen at least ten times. The CDR3 loop reads CASSLLGDNTEAFF. CDR3 coding DNA: TGCGCCAGCAGCTTGCTAGGAGACAACACTGAAGCTTTCTTT. This chain connects TRBV5-1 to TRBJ1-1; D not certain. In germline, CDR1 is SGHRS, CDR2 YFSETQ. V was clipped by 1 base and J by 2 bases, with 9 bases between them. This CDR3 is 14 amino acids long. Filled out from reference TRBV5-1 and TRBJ1-1, the complete variable domain reads KAGVTQTPRYLIKTRGQQVTLSCSPISGHRSVSWYQQTPGQGLQFLFEYFSETQRNKGNFPGRFSGRQFSNSRSEMNVSTLELGDSALYLCASSLLGDNTEAFFGQGTRLTVV.

There are many counts of this clonotype. The chain employs TRBV27 and TRBJ2-3; no definite D call. Per germline, CDR1 MNHEY and CDR2 SMNVEV (reference sequence). This CDR3 region has 15 residues. V dropped 4 bases and J dropped 5 bases, with 16 bases sitting between them. CDR3 region: CASSSRTVRGDTQYF. DNA for the CDR3: TGTGCCAGCAGTTCTCGGACGGTCCGAGGAGATACGCAGTATTTT.